These T cell receptor beta chains were read from a single sample in a study of tumor-infiltrating lymphocytes in primary liver carcinoma. One entry per CDR3 protein results from TCRdb running MiXCR on the multiplex PCR reads. The sample consists of roughly 190,000 distinct CDR3 sequences, just under 85% of them appearing once. Sample: tumor tissue from primary liver carcinoma. The receptors come from a middle-aged man with primary liver carcinoma and hepatitis B virus infection. Both conserved end residues are part of each CDR3. A D gene is named only where the DNA matches it firmly.

d_gene,v_gene,j_gene,CDR3aa
.,TRBV28,TRBJ2-1,CASRGDPNNEQFF
TRBD2,TRBV4-1,TRBJ2-1,CASSPELARVYNEQFF
TRBD1,TRBV6-5,TRBJ2-5,CANSSQGDTQYF
TRBD1,TRBV6-2/TRBV6-3,TRBJ1-5,CVSSSTGFNQPRHF
.,TRBV6-2/TRBV6-3,TRBJ2-1,CAISYTESSYSEQFF
TRBD1,TRBV29-1,TRBJ2-3,CSVSGTGASRTQYF
.,TRBV11-2,TRBJ1-2,CASSLEEGRGILDYTF
.,TRBV6-2/TRBV6-3,TRBJ2-1,CTSSYRDSYNEQLF
TRBD1,TRBV4-1,TRBJ2-2,CASSPQTGVLDTGELLF
TRBD1,TRBV6-5,TRBJ1-2,CASSHKPGQGVLAYTF
TRBD1,TRBV12-5,TRBJ2-1,CTSGRDRVNNGQFF
.,TRBV6-1,TRBJ1-5,CASCWERGQPQHF
.,TRBV29-1,TRBJ2-7,CSAMSSAIGTPYDQYF
.,TRBV11-1,TRBJ2-3,CDSSSEGSSVGSRTDTKYF
.,TRBV4-2,TRBJ2-1,CASRQGGSGDSYNEQLF
.,TRBV27,TRBJ2-3,CASSLDIPPGSTDTQYF
.,TRBV12-3/TRBV12-4,TRBJ2-7,CASSLLIGLKNEEYF
.,TRBV7-9,TRBJ2-1,CASNPSGTEQFF
.,TRBV4-2,TRBJ2-3,CASSQVEGGSAGTDTQYF
.,TRBV4-3,TRBJ2-1,CASSQVHQRKPYNEQFF
.,TRBV14,TRBJ2-3,CANSQRSKAGRPDF
TRBD1,TRBV6-1,TRBJ2-6,CASRLLRGGFSGANVLTF
.,TRBV11-1,TRBJ2-1,CAGNPRVADSYNEQFF
.,TRBV29-1,TRBJ2-1,CSAGLSGVSDEQFF
.,TRBV5-4,TRBJ2-3,CASSLGGDSTNMQYF
.,TRBV11-1,TRBJ2-1,CAISFPPSLEHFF
TRBD1,TRBV2,TRBJ2-1,CASKGQGGHNEQFF
.,TRBV11-2,TRBJ2-1,CGSSLCVSNNEQFF
TRBD2,TRBV5-1,TRBJ2-1,CASSKLGLAEANEQVF
.,TRBV4-3,TRBJ1-5,CASSHEVHQPQHF
.,TRBV12-3/TRBV12-4,TRBJ2-5,CASSVSPGLKETQYF